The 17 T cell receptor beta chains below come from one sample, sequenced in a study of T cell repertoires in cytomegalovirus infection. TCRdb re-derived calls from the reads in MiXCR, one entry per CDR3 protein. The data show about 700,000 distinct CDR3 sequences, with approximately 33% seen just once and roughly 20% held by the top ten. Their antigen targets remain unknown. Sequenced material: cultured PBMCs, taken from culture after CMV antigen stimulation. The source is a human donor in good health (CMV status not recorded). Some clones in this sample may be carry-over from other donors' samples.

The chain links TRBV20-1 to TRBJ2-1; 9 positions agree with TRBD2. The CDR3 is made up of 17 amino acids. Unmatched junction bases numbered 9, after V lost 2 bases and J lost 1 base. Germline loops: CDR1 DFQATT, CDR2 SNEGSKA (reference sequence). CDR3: CSARFLGTSRSYNEQFF. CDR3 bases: TGCAGTGCTAGATTTCTCGGGACTAGCAGGTCCTACAATGAGCAGTTCTTC.

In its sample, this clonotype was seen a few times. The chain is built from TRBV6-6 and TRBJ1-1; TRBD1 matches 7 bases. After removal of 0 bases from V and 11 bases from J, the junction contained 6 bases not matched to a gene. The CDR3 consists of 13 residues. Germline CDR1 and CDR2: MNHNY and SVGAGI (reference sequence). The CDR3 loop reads CASSYSSTGEAFF. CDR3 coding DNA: TGTGCCAGCAGTTACTCTTCTACAGGGGAGGCTTTCTTT.

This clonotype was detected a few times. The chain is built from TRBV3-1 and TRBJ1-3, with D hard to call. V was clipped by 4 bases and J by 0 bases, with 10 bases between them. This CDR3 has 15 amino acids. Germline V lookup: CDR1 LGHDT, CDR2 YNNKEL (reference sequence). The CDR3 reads CASSRTPSSGNTIYF. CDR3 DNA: TGTGCCAGCAGCCGGACGCCGAGCTCTGGAAACACCATATATTTT.

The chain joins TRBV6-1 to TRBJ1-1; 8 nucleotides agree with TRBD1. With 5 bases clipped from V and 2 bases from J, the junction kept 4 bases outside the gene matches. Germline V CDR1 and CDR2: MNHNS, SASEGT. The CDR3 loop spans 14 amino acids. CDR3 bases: TGTGCCAGCAGTTATGACAGGGGAAACACTGAAGCTTTCTTT. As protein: CASSYDRGNTEAFF.

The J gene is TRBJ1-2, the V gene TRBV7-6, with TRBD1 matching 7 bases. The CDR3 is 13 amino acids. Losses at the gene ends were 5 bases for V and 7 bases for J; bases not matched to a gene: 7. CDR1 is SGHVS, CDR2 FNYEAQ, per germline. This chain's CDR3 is CASSPRGVGGYTF. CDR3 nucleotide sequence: TGTGCCAGCAGCCCCAGGGGGGTAGGTGGCTACACCTTC.

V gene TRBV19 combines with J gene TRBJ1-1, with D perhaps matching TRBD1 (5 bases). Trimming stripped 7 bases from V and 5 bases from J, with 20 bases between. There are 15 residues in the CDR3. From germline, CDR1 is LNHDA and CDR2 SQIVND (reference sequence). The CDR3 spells CASTLSRGGGTEAFF. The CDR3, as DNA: TGTGCCAGTACCCTTTCTCGGGGGGGTGGTACTGAAGCTTTCTTT. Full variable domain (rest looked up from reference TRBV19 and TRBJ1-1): DGGITQSPKYLFRKEGQNVTLSCEQNLNHDAMYWYRQDPGQGLRLIYYSQIVNDFQKGDIAEGYSVSREKKESFPLTVTSAQKNPTAFYLCASTLSRGGGTEAFFGQGTRLTVV.

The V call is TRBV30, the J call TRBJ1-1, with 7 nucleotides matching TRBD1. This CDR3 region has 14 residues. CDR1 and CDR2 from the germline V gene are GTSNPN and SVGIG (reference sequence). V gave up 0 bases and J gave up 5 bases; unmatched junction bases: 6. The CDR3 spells CAWSVLGGETEAFF. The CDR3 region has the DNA TGTGCCTGGAGTGTACTAGGGGGCGAAACTGAAGCTTTCTTT.

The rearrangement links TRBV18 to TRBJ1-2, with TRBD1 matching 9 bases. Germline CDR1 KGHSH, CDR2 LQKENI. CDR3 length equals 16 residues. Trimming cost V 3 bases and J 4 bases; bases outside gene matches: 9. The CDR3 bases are TGTGCCAGCTCACCTCCCACGGGACAGGGAGCCTATGGCTACACCTTC. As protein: CASSPPTGQGAYGYTF. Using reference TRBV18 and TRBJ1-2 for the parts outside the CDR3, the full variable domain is NAGVMQNPRHLVRRRGQEARLRCSPMKGHSHVYWYRQLPEEGLKFMVYLQKENIIDESGMPKERFSAEFPKEGPSILRIQQVVRGDSAAYFCASSPPTGQGAYGYTFGSGTRLTVV.

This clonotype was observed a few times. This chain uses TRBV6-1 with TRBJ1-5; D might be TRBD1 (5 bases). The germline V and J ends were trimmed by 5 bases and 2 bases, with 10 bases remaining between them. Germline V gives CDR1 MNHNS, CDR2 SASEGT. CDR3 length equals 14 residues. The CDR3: CASSPTERNQPQHF. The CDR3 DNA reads TGTGCCAGCAGTCCGACAGAGCGCAATCAGCCCCAGCATTTT.

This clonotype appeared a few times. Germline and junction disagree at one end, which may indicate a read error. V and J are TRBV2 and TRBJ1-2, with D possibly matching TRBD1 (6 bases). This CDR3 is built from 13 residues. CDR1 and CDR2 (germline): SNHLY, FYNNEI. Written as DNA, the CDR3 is TGTGCCAGCAGCGAAGGGAGGGGGGTTGTCTACACCTTC. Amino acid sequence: CASSEGRGVVYTF.

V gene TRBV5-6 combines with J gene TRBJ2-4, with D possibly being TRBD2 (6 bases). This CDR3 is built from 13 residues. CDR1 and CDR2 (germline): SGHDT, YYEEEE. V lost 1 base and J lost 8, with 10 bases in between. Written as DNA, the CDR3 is TGTGCCAGCAGCTTGTCAGGGAGGTACATTCAGTACTTC. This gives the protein CASSLSGRYIQYF.

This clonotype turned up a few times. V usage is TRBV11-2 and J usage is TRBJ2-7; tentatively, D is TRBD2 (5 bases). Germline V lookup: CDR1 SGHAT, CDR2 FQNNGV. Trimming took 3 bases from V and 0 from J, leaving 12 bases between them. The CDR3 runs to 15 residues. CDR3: CASSFGGYSSYEQYF. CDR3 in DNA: TGTGCCAGCAGCTTTGGCGGGTATAGCTCCTACGAGCAGTACTTC.

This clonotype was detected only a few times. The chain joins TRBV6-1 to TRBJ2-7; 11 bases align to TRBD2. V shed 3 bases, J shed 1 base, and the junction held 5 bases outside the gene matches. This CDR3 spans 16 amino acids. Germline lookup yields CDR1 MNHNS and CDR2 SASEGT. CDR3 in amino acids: CASSDTGTSGSYEQYF. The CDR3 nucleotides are TGTGCCAGCAGTGATACCGGGACTAGCGGTTCCTACGAGCAGTACTTC.

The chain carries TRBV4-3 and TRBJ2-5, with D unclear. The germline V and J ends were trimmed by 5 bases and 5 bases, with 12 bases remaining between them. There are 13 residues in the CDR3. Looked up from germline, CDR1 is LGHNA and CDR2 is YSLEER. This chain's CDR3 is CASSFKPRETQYF. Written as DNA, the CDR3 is TGCGCCAGCAGCTTCAAACCCCGGGAGACCCAGTACTTC.

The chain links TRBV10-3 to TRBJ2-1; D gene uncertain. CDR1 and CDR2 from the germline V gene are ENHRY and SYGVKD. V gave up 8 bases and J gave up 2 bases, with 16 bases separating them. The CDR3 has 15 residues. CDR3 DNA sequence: TGTGCCATCGGCGATCTCGACTCAACCTACAATGAGCAGTTCTTC. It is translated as CAIGDLDSTYNEQFF.

The CDR3 nucleotides read TGCAGCGCACATGGGGCAGGGGGGGGTGAGCAGTTCTTC. As protein: CSAHGAGGGEQFF. V is TRBV29-1 and J is TRBJ2-1; the D call may be TRBD1 or TRBD2 (7 bases each). Per the germline V gene, CDR1 is SQVTM and CDR2 is ANQGSEA. This CDR3 has 13 residues. The ends were cut back, 7 bases at V and 9 bases at J, with 19 bases in the middle.

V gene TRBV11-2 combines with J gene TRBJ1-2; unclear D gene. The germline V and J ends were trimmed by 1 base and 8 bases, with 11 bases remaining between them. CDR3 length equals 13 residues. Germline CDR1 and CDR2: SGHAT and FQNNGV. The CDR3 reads CASSLGQRRGYTF. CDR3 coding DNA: TGTGCCAGCAGCTTAGGGCAGCGCCGCGGCTACACCTTC.